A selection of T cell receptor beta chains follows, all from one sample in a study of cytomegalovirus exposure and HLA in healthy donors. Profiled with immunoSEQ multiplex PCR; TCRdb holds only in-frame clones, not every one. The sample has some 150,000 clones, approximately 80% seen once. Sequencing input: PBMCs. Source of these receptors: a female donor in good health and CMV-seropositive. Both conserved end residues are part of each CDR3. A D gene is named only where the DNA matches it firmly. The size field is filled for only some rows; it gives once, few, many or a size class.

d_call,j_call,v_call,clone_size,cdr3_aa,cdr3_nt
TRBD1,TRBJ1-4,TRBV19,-,CACTGGAYEKLFF,TGTGCCTGTACAGGGGGCGCTTATGAAAAACTGTTTTTT
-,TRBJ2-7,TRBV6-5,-,CASSRTASMGEQYF,TGTGCCAGCAGCCGGACAGCCTCTATGGGCGAGCAGTACTTC
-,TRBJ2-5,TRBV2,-,CASREGGGSGETQYF,TGTGCCAGCAGGGAGGGAGGGGGGTCGGGGGAGACCCAGTACTTC
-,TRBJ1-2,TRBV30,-,CAWSVLLLGGNGYTF,TGTGCCTGGAGTGTACTTCTCTTGGGAGGAAACGGCTACACCTTC
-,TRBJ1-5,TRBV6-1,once,CASSEDREISPQHF,TGTGCCAGCAGTGAAGACAGGGAAATCTCTCCCCAGCATTTT
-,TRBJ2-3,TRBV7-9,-,CSSSLAGVADTQYF,TGTTCCAGCAGCTTAGCAGGGGTGGCAGATACGCAGTATTTT
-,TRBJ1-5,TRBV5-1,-,CASSFQGGQPQHF,TGCGCCAGCAGCTTTCAGGGTGGACAGCCCCAGCATTTT
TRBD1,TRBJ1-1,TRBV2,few,CASKRTGGDTEAFF,TGTGCCAGCAAGCGGACAGGGGGGGACACTGAAGCTTTCTTT
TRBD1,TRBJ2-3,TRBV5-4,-,CASRPGQGKYTQYF,TGTGCCAGCAGGCCGGGACAGGGGAAGTATACGCAGTATTTT
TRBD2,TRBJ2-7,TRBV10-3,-,CATGLAGSNEQYF,TGTGCCACCGGACTAGCGGGAAGTAACGAGCAGTACTTC
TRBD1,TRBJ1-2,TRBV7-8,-,CASSLAGTGNLISGYTF,TGTGCCAGCAGCTTAGCCGGGACAGGGAACCTAATCTCTGGCTACACCTTC
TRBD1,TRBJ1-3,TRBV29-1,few,CSIQGVVGNTIYF,TGCAGCATACAGGGGGTTGTTGGAAACACCATATATTTT
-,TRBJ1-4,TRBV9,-,CASSPQGQGSEKLFF,TGTGCCAGCAGCCCCCAGGGGCAGGGGAGCGAAAAACTGTTTTTT
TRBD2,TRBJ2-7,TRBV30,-,CAWSVGTSGFAYEQYF,TGTGCCTGGAGTGTCGGGACTAGCGGATTTGCCTACGAGCAGTACTTC
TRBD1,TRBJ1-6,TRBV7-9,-,CASSLDRVQSPLHF,TGTGCCAGCAGCCTTGACAGGGTCCAATCACCCCTCCACTTT
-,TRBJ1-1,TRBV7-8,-,CASSTPLSQEAFF,TGTGCCAGCAGCACGCCGTTGAGCCAAGAAGCTTTCTTT
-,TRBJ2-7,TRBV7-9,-,CSSSLRPGQGNYEQYF,TGTTCCAGCAGCTTACGTCCGGGGCAGGGGAACTACGAGCAGTACTTC
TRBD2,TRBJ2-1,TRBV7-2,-,CASSLEATSGRNEQFF,TGTGCCAGCAGCTTAGAGGCGACTAGCGGGAGGAATGAGCAGTTCTTC
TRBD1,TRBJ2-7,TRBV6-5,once,CASSYGDGTGSHEQYF,TGTGCCAGCAGTTATGGCGATGGGACAGGGTCACACGAGCAGTACTTC
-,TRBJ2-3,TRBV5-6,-,CASSPPLGLGATTDTQYF,TGTGCCAGCAGCCCCCCCCTCGGTTTGGGGGCGACCACAGATACGCAGTATTTT